This T cell receptor (beta chain) was sequenced in a study of shared clonotypes between healthy human individuals. General observations from the study: Donor scarcity curtailed the genetic and exposure-history diversity represented herein. Investigators collected only blood, and repertoires in tissues likely differ. Larger richness was generally estimated for naive than memory subsets.

As to this clone: Its antigen is unidentified.

How the authors handled the data: ImmunoSEQ gave junction-only sequences without quality scores, so filtering differed. Here immunoSEQ multiplex PCR was the method, and the copy in TCRdb shows in-frame clones only, minus some. The V and J calls and the clone size are those of that table, but D and trimming were determined from the DNA. The data hold 550,000 to 850,000 clones, with roughly 72% observed a single time. The CDR3 runs 13 residues. Trimming took off 0 bases at V and 9 bases at J, with 9 bases between the two ends. CDR1 and CDR2 (germline): LNHDA, SQIVND (reference sequence). The TCR originated in a woman in her twenties or thirties in good health. The rearrangement links TRBV19 to TRBJ1-5; D unclear. The sequenced sample consisted of memory CD4+ T cells sorted from blood. The subset denotes: CD45RA-negative fraction. The CDR3 is CASSIDLSGPQHF. The DNA of the CDR3 is TGTGCCAGTAGTATAGATCTCTCCGGGCCCCAGCATTTT.